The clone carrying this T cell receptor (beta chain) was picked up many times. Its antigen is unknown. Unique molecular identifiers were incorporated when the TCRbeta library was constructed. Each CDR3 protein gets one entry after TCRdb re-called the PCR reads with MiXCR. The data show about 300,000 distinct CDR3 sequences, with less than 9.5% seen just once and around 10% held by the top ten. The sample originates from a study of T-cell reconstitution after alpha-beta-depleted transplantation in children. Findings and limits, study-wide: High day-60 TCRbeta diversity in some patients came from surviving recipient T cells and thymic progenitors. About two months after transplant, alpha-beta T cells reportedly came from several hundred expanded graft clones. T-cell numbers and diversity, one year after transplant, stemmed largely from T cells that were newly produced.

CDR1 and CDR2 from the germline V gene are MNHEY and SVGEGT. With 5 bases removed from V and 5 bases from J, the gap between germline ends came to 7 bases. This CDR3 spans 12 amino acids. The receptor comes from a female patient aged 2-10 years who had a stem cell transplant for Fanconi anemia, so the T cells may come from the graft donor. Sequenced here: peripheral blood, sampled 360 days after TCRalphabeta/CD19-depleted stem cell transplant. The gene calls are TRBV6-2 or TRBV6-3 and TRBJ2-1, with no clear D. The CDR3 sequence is CASSRTHNEQFF. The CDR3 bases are TGTGCCAGCAGTCGGACCCACAATGAGCAGTTCTTC.